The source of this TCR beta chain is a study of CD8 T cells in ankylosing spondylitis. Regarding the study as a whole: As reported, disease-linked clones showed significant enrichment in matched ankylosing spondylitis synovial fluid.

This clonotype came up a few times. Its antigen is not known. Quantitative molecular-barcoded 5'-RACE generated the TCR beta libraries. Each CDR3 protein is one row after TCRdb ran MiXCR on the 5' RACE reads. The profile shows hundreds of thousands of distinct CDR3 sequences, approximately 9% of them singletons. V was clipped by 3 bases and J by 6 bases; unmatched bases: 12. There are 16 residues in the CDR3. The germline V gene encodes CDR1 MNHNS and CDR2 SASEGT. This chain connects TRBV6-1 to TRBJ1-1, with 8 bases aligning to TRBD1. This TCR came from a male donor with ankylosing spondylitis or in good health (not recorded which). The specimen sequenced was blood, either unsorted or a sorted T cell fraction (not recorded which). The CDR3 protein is CASSDTGGRPPPEAFF. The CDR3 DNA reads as TGTGCCAGCAGTGACACAGGGGGGCGGCCACCTCCTGAAGCTTTCTTT.